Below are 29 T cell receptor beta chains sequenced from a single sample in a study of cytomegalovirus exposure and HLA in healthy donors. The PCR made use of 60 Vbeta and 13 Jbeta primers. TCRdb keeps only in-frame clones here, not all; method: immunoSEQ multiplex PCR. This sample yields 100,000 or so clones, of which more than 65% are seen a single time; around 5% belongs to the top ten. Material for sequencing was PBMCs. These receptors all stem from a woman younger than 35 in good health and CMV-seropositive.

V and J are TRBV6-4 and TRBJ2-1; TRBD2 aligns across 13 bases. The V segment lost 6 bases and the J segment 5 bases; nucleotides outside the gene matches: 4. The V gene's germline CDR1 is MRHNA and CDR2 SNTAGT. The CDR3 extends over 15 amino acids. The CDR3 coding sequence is TGTGCCAGCAGCGCCGGACTAGCGGGAGACAATGAGCAGTTCTTC. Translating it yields CASSAGLAGDNEQFF.

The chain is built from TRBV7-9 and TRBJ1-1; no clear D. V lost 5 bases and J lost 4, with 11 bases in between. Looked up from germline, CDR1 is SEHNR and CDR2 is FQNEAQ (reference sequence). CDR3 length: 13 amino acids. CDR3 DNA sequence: TGTGCCAGCAGCCTTCCGGGGTTCACTGAAGCTTTCTTT. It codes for CASSLPGFTEAFF. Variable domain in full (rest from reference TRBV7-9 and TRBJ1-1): DTGVSQNPRHKITKRGQNVTFRCDPISEHNRLYWYRQTLGQGPEFLTYFQNEAQLEKSRLLSDRFSAERPKGSFSTLEIQRTEQGDSAMYLCASSLPGFTEAFFGQGTRLTVV.

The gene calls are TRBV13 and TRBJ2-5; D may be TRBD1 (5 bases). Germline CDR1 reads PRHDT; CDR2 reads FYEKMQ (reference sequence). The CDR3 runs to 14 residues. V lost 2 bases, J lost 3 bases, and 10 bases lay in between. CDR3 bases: TGTGCCAGCAGCTTACGACAGTCGGAAGAGACCCAGTACTTC. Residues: CASSLRQSEETQYF.

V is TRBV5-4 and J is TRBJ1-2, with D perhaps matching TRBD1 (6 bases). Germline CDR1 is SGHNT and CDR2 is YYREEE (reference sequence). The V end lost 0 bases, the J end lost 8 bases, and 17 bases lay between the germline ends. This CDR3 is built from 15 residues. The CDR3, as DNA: TGTGCCAGCAGCTTGGAAGCAGGGGCCGACTCGGGCTACACCTTC. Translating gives CASSLEAGADSGYTF.

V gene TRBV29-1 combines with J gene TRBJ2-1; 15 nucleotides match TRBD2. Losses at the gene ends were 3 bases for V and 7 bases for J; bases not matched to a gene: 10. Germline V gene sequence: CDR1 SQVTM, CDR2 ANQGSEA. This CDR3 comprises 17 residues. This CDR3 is CSVDGTSGRFLVNEQFF. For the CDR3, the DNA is TGCAGCGTTGACGGGACTAGCGGGAGGTTCCTAGTGAATGAGCAGTTCTTC.

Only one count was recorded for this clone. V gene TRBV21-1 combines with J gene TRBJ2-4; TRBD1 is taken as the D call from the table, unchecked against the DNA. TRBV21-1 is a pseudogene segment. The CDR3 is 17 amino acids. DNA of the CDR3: TGTGCCAGCAGCACGAGGCCGGACAGGGCCCTGAGGGACATTCAGTACTTC. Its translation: CASSTRPDRALRDIQYF.

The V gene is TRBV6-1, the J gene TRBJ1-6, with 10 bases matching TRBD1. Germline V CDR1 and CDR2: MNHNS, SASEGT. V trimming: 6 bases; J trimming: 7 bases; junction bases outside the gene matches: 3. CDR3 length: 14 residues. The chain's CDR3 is CASRGGQGNSPLHF. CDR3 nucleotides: TGTGCCAGCAGGGGGGGACAGGGGAATTCACCCCTCCACTTT.

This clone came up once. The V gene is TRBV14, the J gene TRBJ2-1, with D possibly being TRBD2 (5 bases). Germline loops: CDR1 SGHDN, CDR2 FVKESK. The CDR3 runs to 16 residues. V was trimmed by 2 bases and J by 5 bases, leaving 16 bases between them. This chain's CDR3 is CASSQRWRERDNEQFF. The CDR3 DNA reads TGTGCCAGCAGCCAACGTTGGCGAGAGAGGGACAATGAGCAGTTCTTC.

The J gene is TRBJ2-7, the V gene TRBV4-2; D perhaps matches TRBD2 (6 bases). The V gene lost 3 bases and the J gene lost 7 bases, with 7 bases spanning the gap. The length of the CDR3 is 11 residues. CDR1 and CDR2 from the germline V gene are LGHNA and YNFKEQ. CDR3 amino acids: CASSQAGEQYF. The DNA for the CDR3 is TGTGCCAGCAGCCAGGCGGGGGAGCAGTACTTC.

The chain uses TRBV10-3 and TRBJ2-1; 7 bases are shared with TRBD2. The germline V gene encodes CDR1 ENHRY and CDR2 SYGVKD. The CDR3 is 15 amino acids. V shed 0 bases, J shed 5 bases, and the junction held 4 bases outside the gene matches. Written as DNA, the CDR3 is TGTGCCATCAGTGAGTCGAGGGAGGGCCACAATGAGCAGTTCTTC. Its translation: CAISESREGHNEQFF.

As DNA, the CDR3 is TGCGCCAGCAGCCAAGATACGTATCGAGGGAGAGGGACAGATACGCAGTATTTT. It translates to CASSQDTYRGRGTDTQYF. The rearrangement uses TRBV4-3 and TRBJ2-3, with D possibly being TRBD2 (5 bases). This CDR3 comprises 18 residues. The germline gives CDR1 LGHNA, CDR2 YSLEER. V was shortened by 0 bases and J by 3 bases, with 19 bases between the two germline ends.

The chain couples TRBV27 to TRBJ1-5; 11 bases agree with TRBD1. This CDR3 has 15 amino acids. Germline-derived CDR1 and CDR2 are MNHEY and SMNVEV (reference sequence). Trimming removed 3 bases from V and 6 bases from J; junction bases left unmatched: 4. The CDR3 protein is CASSFGQGAGQPQHF. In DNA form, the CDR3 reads TGTGCCAGCAGTTTCGGACAGGGGGCTGGTCAGCCCCAGCATTTT.

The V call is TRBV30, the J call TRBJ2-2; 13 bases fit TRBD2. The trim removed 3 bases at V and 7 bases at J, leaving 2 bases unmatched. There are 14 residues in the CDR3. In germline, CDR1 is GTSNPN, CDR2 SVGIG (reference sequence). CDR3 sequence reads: CAWRLAGGDGELFF. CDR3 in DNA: TGTGCCTGGAGACTAGCGGGAGGGGACGGGGAGCTGTTTTTT.

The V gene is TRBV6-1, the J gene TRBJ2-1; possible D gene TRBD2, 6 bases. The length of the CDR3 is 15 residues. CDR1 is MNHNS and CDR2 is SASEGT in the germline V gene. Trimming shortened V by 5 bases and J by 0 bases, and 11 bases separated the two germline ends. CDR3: CASSWDGSSYNEQFF. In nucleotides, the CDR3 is TGTGCCAGCAGTTGGGACGGGAGCTCCTACAATGAGCAGTTCTTC.

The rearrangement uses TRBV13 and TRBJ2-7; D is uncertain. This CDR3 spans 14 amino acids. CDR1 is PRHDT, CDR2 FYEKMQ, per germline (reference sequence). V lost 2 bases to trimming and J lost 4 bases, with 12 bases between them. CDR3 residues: CASSLSLPQYEQYF. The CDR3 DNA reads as TGTGCCAGCAGCTTATCTCTCCCTCAGTACGAGCAGTACTTC.

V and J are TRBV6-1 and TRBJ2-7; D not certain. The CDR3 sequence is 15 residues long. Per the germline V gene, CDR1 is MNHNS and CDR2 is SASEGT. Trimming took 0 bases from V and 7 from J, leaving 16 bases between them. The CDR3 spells CASSEATPSAREQYF. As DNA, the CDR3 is TGTGCCAGCAGTGAAGCCACCCCCTCGGCCAGGGAGCAGTACTTC.

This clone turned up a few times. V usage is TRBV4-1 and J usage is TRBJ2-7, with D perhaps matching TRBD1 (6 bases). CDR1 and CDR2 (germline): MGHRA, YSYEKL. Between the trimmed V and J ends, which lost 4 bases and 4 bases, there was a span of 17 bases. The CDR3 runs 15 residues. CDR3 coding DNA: TGCGCCAGCAGCCGAACTACACCCCAGGGGTACGAGCAGTACTTC. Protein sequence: CASSRTTPQGYEQYF.

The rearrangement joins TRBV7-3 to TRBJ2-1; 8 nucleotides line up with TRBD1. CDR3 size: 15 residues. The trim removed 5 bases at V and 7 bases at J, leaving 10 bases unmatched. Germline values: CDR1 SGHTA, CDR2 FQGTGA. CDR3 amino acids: CASSPQGAPQNEQFF. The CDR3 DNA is TGTGCCAGCAGCCCCCAGGGGGCACCGCAGAATGAGCAGTTCTTC. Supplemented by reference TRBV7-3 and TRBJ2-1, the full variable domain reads GAGVSQTPSNKVTEKGKYVELRCDPISGHTALYWYRQSLGQGPEFLIYFQGTGAADDSGLPNDRFFAVRPEGSVSTLKIQRTERGDSAVYLCASSPQGAPQNEQFFGPGTRLTVL.

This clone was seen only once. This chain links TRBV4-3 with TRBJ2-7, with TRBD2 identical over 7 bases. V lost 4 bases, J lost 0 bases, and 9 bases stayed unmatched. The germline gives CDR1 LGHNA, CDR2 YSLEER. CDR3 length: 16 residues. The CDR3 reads CASSRTTAGSSYEQYF. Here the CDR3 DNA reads TGCGCCAGCAGCCGGACCACAGCGGGAAGCTCCTACGAGCAGTACTTC.

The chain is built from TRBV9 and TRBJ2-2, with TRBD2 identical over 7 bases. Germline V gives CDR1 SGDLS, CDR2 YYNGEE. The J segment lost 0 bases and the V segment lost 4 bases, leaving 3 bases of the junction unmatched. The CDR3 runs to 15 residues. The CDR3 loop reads CASSIAGANTGELFF. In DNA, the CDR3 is TGTGCCAGCAGCATCGCGGGAGCGAACACCGGGGAGCTGTTTTTT.

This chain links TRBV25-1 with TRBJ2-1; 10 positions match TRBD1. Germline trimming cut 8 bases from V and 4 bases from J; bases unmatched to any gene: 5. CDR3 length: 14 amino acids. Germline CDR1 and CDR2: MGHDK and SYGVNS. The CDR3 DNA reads TGTGCCAGCGCGAGGGACAGGGGTTACAATGAGCAGTTCTTC. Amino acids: CASARDRGYNEQFF. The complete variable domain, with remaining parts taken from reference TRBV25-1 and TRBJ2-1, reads EADIYQTPRYLVIGTGKKITLECSQTMGHDKMYWYQQDPGMELHLIHYSYGVNSTEKGDLSSESTVSRIRTEHFPLTLESARPSHTSQYLCASARDRGYNEQFFGPGTRLTVL.

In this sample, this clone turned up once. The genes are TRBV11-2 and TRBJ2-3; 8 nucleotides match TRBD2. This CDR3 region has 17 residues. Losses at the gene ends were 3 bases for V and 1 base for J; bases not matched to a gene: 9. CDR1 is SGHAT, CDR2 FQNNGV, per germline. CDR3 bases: TGTGCCAGCAGCTTGTTGGAAGCGGGAGTAGGCACAGATACGCAGTATTTT. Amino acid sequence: CASSLLEAGVGTDTQYF. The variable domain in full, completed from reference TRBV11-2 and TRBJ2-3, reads EAGVAQSPRYKIIEKRQSVAFWCNPISGHATLYWYQQILGQGPKLLIQFQNNGVVDDSQLPKDRFSAERLKGVDSTLKIQPAKLEDSAVYLCASSLLEAGVGTDTQYFGPGTRLTVL.

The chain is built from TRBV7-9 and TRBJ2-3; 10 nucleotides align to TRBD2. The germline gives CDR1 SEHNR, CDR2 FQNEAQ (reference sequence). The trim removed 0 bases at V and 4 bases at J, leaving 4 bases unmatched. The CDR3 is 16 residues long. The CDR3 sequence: CASSLALAGVPDTQYF. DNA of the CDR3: TGTGCCAGCAGCTTAGCGCTAGCGGGAGTCCCAGATACGCAGTATTTT.

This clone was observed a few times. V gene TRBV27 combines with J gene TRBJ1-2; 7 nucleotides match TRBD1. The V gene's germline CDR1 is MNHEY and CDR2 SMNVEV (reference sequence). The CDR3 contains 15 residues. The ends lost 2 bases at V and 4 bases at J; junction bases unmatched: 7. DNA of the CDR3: TGTGCCAGCAGTTTAGGGATAGGGGACAGCTATGGCTACACCTTC. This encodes CASSLGIGDSYGYTF.

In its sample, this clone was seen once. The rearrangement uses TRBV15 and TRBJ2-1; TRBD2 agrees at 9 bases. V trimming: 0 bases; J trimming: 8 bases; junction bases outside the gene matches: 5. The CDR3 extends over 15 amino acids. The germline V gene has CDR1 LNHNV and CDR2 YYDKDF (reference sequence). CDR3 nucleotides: TGTGCCACCAGCAGAGATCGCGGGAGGGCGGATGAGCAGTTCTTC. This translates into CATSRDRGRADEQFF.

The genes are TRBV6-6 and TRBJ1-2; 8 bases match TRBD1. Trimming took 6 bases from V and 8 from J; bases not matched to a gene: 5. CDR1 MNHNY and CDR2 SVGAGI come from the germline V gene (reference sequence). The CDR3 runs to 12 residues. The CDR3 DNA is TGTGCCAGCAGCCTACAGGGGGACGGCTACACCTTC. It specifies CASSLQGDGYTF.

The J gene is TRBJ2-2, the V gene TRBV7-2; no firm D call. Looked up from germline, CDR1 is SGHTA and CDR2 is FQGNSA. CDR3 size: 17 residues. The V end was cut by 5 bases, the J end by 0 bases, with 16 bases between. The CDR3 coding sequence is TGTGCCAGCAGCCCCCAGTTACACCCTGCGAACACCGGGGAGCTGTTTTTT. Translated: CASSPQLHPANTGELFF. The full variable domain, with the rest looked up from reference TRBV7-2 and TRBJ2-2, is GAGVSQSPSNKVTEKGKDVELRCDPISGHTALYWYRQSLGQGLEFLIYFQGNSAPDKSGLPSDRFSAERTGGSVSTLTIQRTQQEDSAVYLCASSPQLHPANTGELFFGEGSRLTVL.

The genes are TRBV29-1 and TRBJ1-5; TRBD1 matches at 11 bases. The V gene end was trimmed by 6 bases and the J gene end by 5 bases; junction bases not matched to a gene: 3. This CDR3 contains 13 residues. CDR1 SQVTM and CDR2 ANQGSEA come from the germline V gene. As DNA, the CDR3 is TGCAGCGTGGCGGGACAGGGGGATCAGCCCCAGCATTTT. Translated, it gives CSVAGQGDQPQHF.

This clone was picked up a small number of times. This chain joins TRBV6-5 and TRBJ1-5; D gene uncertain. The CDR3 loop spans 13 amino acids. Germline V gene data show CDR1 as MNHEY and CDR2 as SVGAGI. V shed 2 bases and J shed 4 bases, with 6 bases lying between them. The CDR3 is CASSYGRNQPQHF. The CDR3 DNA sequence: TGTGCCAGCAGTTACGGGAGAAATCAGCCCCAGCATTTT.